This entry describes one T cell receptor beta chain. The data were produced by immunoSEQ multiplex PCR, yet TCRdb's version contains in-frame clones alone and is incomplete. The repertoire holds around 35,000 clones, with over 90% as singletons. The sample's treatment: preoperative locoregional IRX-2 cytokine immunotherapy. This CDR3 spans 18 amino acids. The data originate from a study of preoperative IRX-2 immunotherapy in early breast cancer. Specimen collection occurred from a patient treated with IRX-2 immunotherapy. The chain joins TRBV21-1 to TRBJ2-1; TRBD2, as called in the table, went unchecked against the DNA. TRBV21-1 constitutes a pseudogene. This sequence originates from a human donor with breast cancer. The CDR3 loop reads CASSKIRGSGRASNEQFF. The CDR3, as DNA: TGTGCCAGCAGCAAAATACGTGGTAGCGGGAGGGCCTCCAATGAGCAGTTCTTC.